A single T cell receptor (beta chain) is shown here with its context. Its target is unknown. The sample belongs to a study of cytomegalovirus exposure and HLA in healthy donors. The primer mix had 60 Vbeta and 13 Jbeta primers. Measured with immunoSEQ multiplex PCR; TCRdb has only the in-frame clones, and not every one. This table has approximately 100,000 clones, about three fifths appearing once. Germline CDR1 reads SNHLY; CDR2 reads FYNNEI. The CDR3 is 17 amino acids. Unmatched junction bases numbered 9, after V lost 2 bases and J lost 3 bases. General observations from the study: Using the classifier, cytomegalovirus status was reportedly diagnosed with high specificity and sensitivity.

This rearrangement joins TRBV2 to TRBJ1-4; TRBD1 matches 7 bases. This TCR came from a man in his thirties or forties in good health and CMV-seronegative. The sequencing input was PBMCs. CDR3 nucleotides: TGTGCCAGCAGTGAACAGGGGGGACCTGGGGCTAATGAAAAACTGTTTTTT. This sequence encodes CASSEQGGPGANEKLFF.